Following are 10 T cell receptor beta chains from one sample sequenced in a study of blood T cell repertoires in COVID-19. TCRdb keeps only in-frame clones here, not all; method: immunoSEQ multiplex PCR. The sample lists 250,000 to 300,000 clones, 86% occurring once. The sample comprised peripheral blood. The receptors come from a man between 25 and 39 years old with active or convalescent COVID-19.

The chain uses TRBV14 and TRBJ2-3, with D possibly matching TRBD2 (6 bases). The V gene's germline CDR1 is SGHDN and CDR2 FVKESK. Trimming took off 1 base at V and 4 bases at J, with 12 bases between the two ends. The CDR3 extends over 15 amino acids. The CDR3 is CASSQVGTAPDTQYF. CDR3 nucleotide sequence: TGTGCCAGCAGCCAAGTCGGGACTGCCCCAGATACGCAGTATTTT.

The CDR3 DNA is TGCGCCAGCAGCTTTTCAGAGGGCTGGAGAGAGACCCAGTACTTC. Its translation: CASSFSEGWRETQYF. The gene calls are TRBV5-1 and TRBJ2-5; TRBD2 might be the D (5 bases). In germline, CDR1 is SGHRS, CDR2 YFSETQ. The CDR3 length is 15 residues. V lost 2 bases and J 4 bases, leaving 15 bases between the germline ends.

This sequence joins TRBV7-9 and TRBJ1-1; D might be TRBD1 (6 bases). The germline V and J ends were trimmed by 5 bases and 0 bases, with 22 bases remaining between them. The CDR3 spans 18 residues. Germline CDR1 is SEHNR and CDR2 is FQNEAQ (reference sequence). The CDR3 sequence is CASSPTGRDLVMNTEAFF. CDR3 in DNA: TGTGCCAGCAGCCCGACAGGCCGCGACCTAGTAATGAACACTGAAGCTTTCTTT.

The chain recombines TRBV2 with TRBJ1-5; a weak D match, TRBD1 (6 bases). The CDR3 is made up of 14 amino acids. With 6 bases removed from V and 7 bases from J, the gap between germline ends came to 16 bases. Per germline, CDR1 SNHLY and CDR2 FYNNEI. Written as DNA, the CDR3 is TGTGCCAGCAGCGAAACAGGGAGTAGACAGCCCCAGCATTTT. It yields the protein CASSETGSRQPQHF.

V gene TRBV5-1 combines with J gene TRBJ1-1, with TRBD1 as a possible D gene (6 bases). The V gene's germline CDR1 is SGHRS and CDR2 YFSETQ. V shed 3 bases and J shed 6 bases, with 15 bases lying between them. The CDR3 sequence is 14 residues long. CDR3 nucleotide sequence: TGCGCCAGCAGCTCGTCACACAGGGAGTCTGAAGCTTTCTTT. Its translation: CASSSSHRESEAFF.

This chain links TRBV29-1 with TRBJ2-3; 8 bases fit TRBD2. Trimming removed 6 bases from V and 2 bases from J; junction bases left unmatched: 7. The germline gives CDR1 SQVTM, CDR2 ANQGSEA. The CDR3 covers 14 residues. CDR3 region: CSVEKAGATDTQYF. The CDR3 DNA reads as TGCAGCGTCGAAAAAGCGGGGGCCACAGATACGCAGTATTTT.

V and J are TRBV5-1 and TRBJ2-7; no firm D call. This CDR3 region has 11 residues. Germline CDR1 SGHRS, CDR2 YFSETQ. Trimming stripped 0 bases from V and 7 bases from J, with 5 bases between. The CDR3 region is CASSLGKEQYF. The CDR3, as DNA: TGCGCCAGCAGCTTGGGTAAAGAGCAGTACTTC.

The V and J genes are TRBV24-1 and TRBJ2-1, with a possible D match to TRBD2 (5 bases). The CDR3 totals 15 residues. V lost 5 bases to trimming and J lost 5 bases, with 15 bases between them. Germline V gene sequence: CDR1 KGHDR, CDR2 SFDVKD. The CDR3 here is CATSGQTTQDNEQFF. In DNA, the CDR3 is TGTGCCACCAGTGGCCAGACTACTCAAGACAATGAGCAGTTCTTC.

The chain links TRBV7-2 to TRBJ1-1; 10 bases line up with TRBD1. Germline V gene data show CDR1 as SGHTA and CDR2 as FQGNSA. J was trimmed by 0 bases and V by 5 bases; bases with no gene match: 6. The CDR3 runs 16 residues. As DNA, the CDR3 is TGTGCCAGCAGCCAAGGACAGGGGGGGATGAACACTGAAGCTTTCTTT. Its protein is CASSQGQGGMNTEAFF.

The V and J genes are TRBV4-2 and TRBJ1-5; D ambiguous. CDR3 length equals 13 residues. Trimming shortened V by 3 bases and J by 5 bases, and 8 bases separated the two germline ends. CDR1 and CDR2 from the germline V gene are LGHNA and YNFKEQ. In DNA, the CDR3 is TGTGCCAGCAGCCAGGCCAGCGATCAGCCCCAGCATTTT. It specifies CASSQASDQPQHF.